The sequence of this TCR beta chain was determined in a study of T cell responses to AZD1222 COVID-19 vaccine. This clone was counted only a few times. The target antigen is unknown. Some clones are missing from TCRdb's copy, which holds only in-frame ones; the method was immunoSEQ multiplex PCR. The sample shows roughly 180,000 clones, just over 90% of them seen only once. Unmatched junction bases numbered 7, after V lost 7 bases and J lost 1 base. The germline CDR1 and CDR2 sequences are SGDLS and YYNGEE. The CDR3 spans 14 residues. Samples with a second dose at about 4 or about 12 weeks were pooled together. General study points: Baseline serostatus was positive in only a handful of AZD1222 recipients. Spike-specific TCR breadth rose after two AZD1222 doses, and depth rose as well. Spike-spanning, vaccine-associated CD4 TCRs were dominant at 160-218 and 743-854.

This specimen was peripheral blood, taken 28 days after the second AZD1222 dose. The V call is TRBV9, the J call TRBJ2-5, with 7 bases lining up with TRBD2. The receptor was isolated from an adult who received the AZD1222 COVID-19 vaccine. The CDR3 region is CASGRGTLQETQYF. As DNA, the CDR3 is TGTGCCAGCGGGAGGGGAACCCTCCAAGAGACCCAGTACTTC.